The text below deals with one T cell receptor beta chain. This clone was counted only a few times. What this receptor recognizes is not known. No much larger clone is present one base from it, and per-base qualities are unavailable. This sample stems from a study of cytomegalovirus exposure and HLA in healthy donors (dated by TCRdb to about 2017). Background for the entire study: In an earlier analysis of approximately 640 of the donors, approximately 260 Gb of sequence data and approximately 100 million unique TCR beta sequences from about 190 million T cells were reported. Roughly 300 gigabases of sequencing data and around 88 million unique TCR sequences made up an early release that covered approximately 700 HLA-typed donors. Among the approximately 430 genotyped donors, 81% belonged to the genetic ancestry cluster associated with self-reported Caucasian donors. The study aimed to test whether cataloging public T cell receptors could reveal signatures of past pathogen exposure. The study used immunosequencing to profile the T cell repertoires of several hundred subjects and linked those repertoires to cytomegalovirus serostatus. In addition to the first cohort of 500 to 850 subjects, a separate validation cohort of 120 different subjects was used. To predict cytomegalovirus infection status, the study combined high-throughput TCR immunosequencing, statistical association of individual TCRs with disease status, and machine learning. In a later analysis, previously published TCR beta repertoires from some 640 donors were re-analyzed and high-resolution HLA genotyping was added so that TCR occurrence patterns could be studied. Rather than drawing on any new phenotypic data, the later analysis identified candidate immune exposures from TCR beta sequences and the way those sequences occurred across donors. In an earlier analysis of roughly 540 of the donors, high-throughput TCR beta sequencing was used to judge whether each TCR beta V gene segment behaved as functional or pseudogenic. Donor age, sex, ethnicity and CMV serostatus were compiled together with the repertoire data. A later genetic analysis used genome-wide SNP genotypes for about 55% of the 666 donors, treating that subset as a discovery cohort. All discovery cohort repertoires had been generated on a single sequencing platform. HLA typing covered class I and class II loci at four-digit resolution. Typing coverage differed by locus: A, B, C, DRB1 and DQB1 were typed in roughly 629-630 donors, DQA1 in about 500, DPA1 in around 610, and DPB1 in 400 to 490. Several DR-DQ haplotypes were treated as single units for association and clustering because of strong linkage in the cohort. Among some 400 genotyped donors of the cohort, an average of roughly 230,000 unique TCR beta nucleotide sequences was sequenced per donor, of which roughly 17% were non-productive. Points the paper makes about the study in general: In vitro tests confirmed that a few of the cytomegalovirus-associated TCR beta chains recognize cytomegalovirus antigens. In a later analysis, the rate of TCR association differed among HLA loci, with DRB1 alleles having the most associated TCRs and HLA-C alleles having the fewest. The classifier was reported to diagnose cytomegalovirus status with high specificity and sensitivity in both the original cohort and the validation cohort. In a later genetic analysis, a missense DCLRE1C variant was associated with V-gene and J-gene trimming of TCR beta chains, and the association was replicated in an independent cohort. Correlated functional status among segregating V segments might be attributable to linkage disequilibrium, but an unknown experimental factor could not be ruled out. When HLA alleles, especially DR and DQ, strongly co-occurred, TCR associations were difficult to assign to individual alleles. According to a later analysis, most CMV-associated TCR beta chains appeared to be HLA-restricted, and the HLA associations seemed to be driven largely by CMV exposure. A later genetic analysis reported fewer N-insertions in productive TCRs among donors in an Asian-associated ancestry cluster than the roughly 620-donor mean. This cohort had only TCR beta chains sequenced, and the lack of alpha or paired-chain data limited which features could be detected. A total of 150 to 200 TCR beta chains were listed by the study as associated with cytomegalovirus. The sequencing pipeline was judged likely to have produced a cluster of highly shared sequence variants as a technical artifact. A further reported finding was that TCR beta sequences accurately predicted the HLA-A and HLA-B alleles for most subjects in the first cohort. Immune exposure information for the cohort was limited to CMV serostatus. In an earlier analysis of about 550 of the donors, most TCR beta V segments were observed in productive rearrangements about 87% or about 30% of the time, broadly matching IMGT annotations. The earlier analysis of 587 of the donors excluded 15 to 20 rarely observed V segments, including chromosome 9 orphons, because counts were too low. A later analysis associated 15,000 or so TCR beta sequences with specific HLA alleles at a false discovery rate of 0.05. Some IMGT-functional V segments, including TRBV6-2 and TRBV6-3, could not be told apart with the 87-base-pair reads, so those segments were excluded. A later analysis reported that several top co-occurrence clusters appeared linked to parvovirus B19, influenza, CMV and Epstein-Barr virus. HLA typing was unavailable for some donors at each locus, so association tests used only the typed subset. Presence/absence analyses assumed roughly uniform sequencing depth across donors, an assumption that may not hold. In a later analysis, HLA-associated TCR beta chains were found to be more clonally expanded and to have lower generation probabilities than equally common non-associated chains. The authors suggested that the approach could potentially be extended to other disease states and immunological phenotypes. Most TCR sequences were observed very rarely across donors, whereas some public TCRs were present in many individuals.

The cohort was made up of 666 healthy bone marrow donors. At the time of sampling, every cohort member was nominally healthy, though immune exposures that went unrecorded were likely present. The donor was CMV seropositive and was included in the group of 250 to 350 seropositive cohort members. A peripheral blood sample was collected from each donor, and TCR beta sequencing was performed on peripheral blood mononuclear cells. Genomic DNA extraction from the blood cell samples was performed with the Qiagen DNeasy Blood Extraction Kit. The protocol used for the library was the immunoSEQ multiplex PCR assay. The multiplex PCR relied on a mix of 60 forward primers for TCR Vbeta segments and 13 reverse primers for TCR Jbeta segments. A multiplex PCR assay on genomic DNA amplified the CDR3 region of rearranged TCR beta genes. The amplified TCR beta libraries were sequenced on the Illumina HiSeq System as 87-base-pair reads. Processing in the source paper ran as follows. A later analysis counted tens of millions of unique TCR beta chains across the 666 repertoires, and 10 million to 11 million of these chains were shared by at least two donors. A nearest-neighbor algorithm error-corrected the raw reads and collapsed the reads into unique sequences, merging closely related sequences to remove PCR and sequencing errors. Alignment of CDR3 sequences to IMGT reference sequences was used to assign V, D and J gene segments. For a sequence to be retained, at least a six-nucleotide match to both a V gene segment and a J gene segment was required. A rearrangement counted as productive if the CDR3 had no stop codons and remained in frame with V and J, and every other rearrangement counted as non-productive. CDR3 was defined by IMGT convention, running from the second conserved V-encoded cysteine to the conserved J-encoded phenylalanine. Sequences without an unambiguous match to a single V gene segment were excluded from the earlier analysis of approximately 560 of the donors. In an earlier analysis of some 590 of the donors, a V segment was called functional when productive rearrangements were above 56.7%, and segregating when the standard deviation between donors exceeded 5%. To diagnose cytomegalovirus status from the catalog of TCR beta chain sequences, a statistical classification framework was built. In a later analysis, TCR nucleotide sequences were compared against IMGT/GENE-DB human TR gene sequences so that V and J genes could be assigned. Using the TCRdist pipeline, a later analysis assigned CDR3 sequences along with most-parsimonious VDJ recombination scenarios. A later analysis defined each TCR beta chain by its CDR3 amino acid sequence plus V-gene family, and excluded reads lacking a unique V-gene family. To address suspected cross-contamination and a sequencing artifact, a later analysis removed 592 highly shared, low-generation-probability nucleotide sequences. In a later analysis, a clonal expansion index was calculated for each public chain from normalized within-repertoire ranks of inferred template counts. In a later analysis, generation probabilities were computed using a VDJ recombination model fitted to out-of-frame rearrangements, and the results were checked against IGoR. A later analysis scored TCR-TCR, TCR-HLA and TCR-CMV co-occurrence with hypergeometric tests, applying a repertoire-size bias correction to TCR pairs. To estimate false discovery rates, a later analysis permuted the HLA or CMV assignments 20 times. In a later analysis, co-occurring TCRs were grouped using DBSCAN, and TCRdist sequence similarity was added for clustering within HLA-allele-positive subsets. Repertoires with fewer than 30,000 or more than 120,000 public chains, plus five repertoires with anomalous nucleotide sharing, were excluded from co-occurrence clustering. Imported from immuneACCESS, the table was reduced by TCRdb to in-frame sequences with V and J called. These copies leave out some clones; in studies compared against another copy, an unresolved V gene accounts for under half, and the cause of the remainder is not known. The V and J calls and the clone size are those of that table, but D and trimming were determined from the DNA. The sample data list more than 95,000 clones, and about 9.5% of these were observed just once. The top ten clonotypes cover 5.8% of the sample.

V gives up 10 bases and J gives up 0 bases, and the segment between their germline ends measures 23 bases. Based on the germline V gene, the CDR1 and CDR2 sequences are ENHRY and SYGVKD. The CDR3, cysteine through phenylalanine, is 17 amino acids long. Only CDR3 DNA remains: 51 bases, in frame from the first base. Sequencing was done on a sample of PBMCs. Here the chain combines TRBV10-3 and TRBJ2-3; a weak D assignment points to TRBD2 (6 bases agree). This TCR came from a man aged 35 to 55 in good health and CMV-seropositive. The CDR3 region: CATQAGYGLTSTDTQYF. The DNA reads as follows: TGTGCCACCCAAGCGGGTTATGGTCTGACTAGCACAGATACGCAGTATTTT.